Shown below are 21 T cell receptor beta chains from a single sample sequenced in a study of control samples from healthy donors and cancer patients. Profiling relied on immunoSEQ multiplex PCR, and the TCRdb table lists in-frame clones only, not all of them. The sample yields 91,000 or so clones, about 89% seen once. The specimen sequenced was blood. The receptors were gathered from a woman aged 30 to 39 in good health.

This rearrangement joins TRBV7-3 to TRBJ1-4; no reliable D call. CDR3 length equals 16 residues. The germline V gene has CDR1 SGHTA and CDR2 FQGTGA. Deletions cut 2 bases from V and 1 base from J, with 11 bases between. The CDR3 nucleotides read TGTGCCAGCAGCTTAGGTCCGGTAGGAACTAATGAAAAACTGTTTTTT. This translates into CASSLGPVGTNEKLFF.

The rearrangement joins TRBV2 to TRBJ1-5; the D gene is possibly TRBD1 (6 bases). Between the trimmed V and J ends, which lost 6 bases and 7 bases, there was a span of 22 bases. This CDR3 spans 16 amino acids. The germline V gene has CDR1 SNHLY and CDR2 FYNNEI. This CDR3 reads CASSNPGHSVKQPQHF. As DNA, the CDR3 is TGTGCCAGCAGCAACCCGGGACACTCTGTCAAGCAGCCCCAGCATTTT.

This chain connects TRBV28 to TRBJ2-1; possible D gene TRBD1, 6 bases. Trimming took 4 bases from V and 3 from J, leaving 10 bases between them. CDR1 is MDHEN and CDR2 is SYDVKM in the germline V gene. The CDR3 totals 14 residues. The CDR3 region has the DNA TGTGCCAGCAGTTCGGCAGGGGACTACAATGAGCAGTTCTTC. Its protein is CASSSAGDYNEQFF.

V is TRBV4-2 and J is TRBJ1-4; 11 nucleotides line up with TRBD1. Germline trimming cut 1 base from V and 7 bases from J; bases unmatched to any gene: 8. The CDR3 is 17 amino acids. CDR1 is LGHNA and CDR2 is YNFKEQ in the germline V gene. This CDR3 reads CASSQAFSGTGGEKLFF. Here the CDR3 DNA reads TGTGCCAGCAGCCAAGCCTTCTCCGGGACAGGGGGTGAAAAACTGTTTTTT.

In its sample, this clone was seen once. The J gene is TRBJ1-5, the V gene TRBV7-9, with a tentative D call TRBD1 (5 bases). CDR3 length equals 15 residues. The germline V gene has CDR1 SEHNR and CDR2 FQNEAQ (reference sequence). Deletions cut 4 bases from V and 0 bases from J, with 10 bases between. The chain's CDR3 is CASSSGTGSNQPQHF. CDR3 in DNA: TGTGCCAGCAGCTCGGGGACGGGTAGCAATCAGCCCCAGCATTTT.

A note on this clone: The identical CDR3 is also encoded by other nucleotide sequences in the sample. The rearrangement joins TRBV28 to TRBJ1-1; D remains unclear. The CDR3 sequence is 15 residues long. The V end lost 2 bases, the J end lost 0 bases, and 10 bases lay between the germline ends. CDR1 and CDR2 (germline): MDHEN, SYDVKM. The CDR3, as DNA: TGTGCCAGCAGTTTAGAGAGGAATTTGAACACTGAAGCTTTCTTT. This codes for CASSLERNLNTEAFF.

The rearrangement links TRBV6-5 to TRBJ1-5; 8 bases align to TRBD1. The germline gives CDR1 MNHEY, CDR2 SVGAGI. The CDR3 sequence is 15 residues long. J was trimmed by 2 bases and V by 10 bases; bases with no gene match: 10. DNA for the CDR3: TGTGCCACCTTGGACAGGGAGGCTGGCAATCAGCCCCAGCATTTT. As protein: CATLDREAGNQPQHF.

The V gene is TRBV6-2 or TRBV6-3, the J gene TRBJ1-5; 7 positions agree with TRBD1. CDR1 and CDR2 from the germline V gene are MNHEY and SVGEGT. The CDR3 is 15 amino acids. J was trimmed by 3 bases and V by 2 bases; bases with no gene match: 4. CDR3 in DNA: TGTGCCAGCAGTTACCCGGGACAGCTCAATCAGCCCCAGCATTTT. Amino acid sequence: CASSYPGQLNQPQHF.

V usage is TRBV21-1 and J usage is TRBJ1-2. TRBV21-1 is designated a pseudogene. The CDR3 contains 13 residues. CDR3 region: CASSTTGDYGYTF. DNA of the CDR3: TGTGCCAGCAGCACAACGGGGGATTATGGCTACACCTTC.

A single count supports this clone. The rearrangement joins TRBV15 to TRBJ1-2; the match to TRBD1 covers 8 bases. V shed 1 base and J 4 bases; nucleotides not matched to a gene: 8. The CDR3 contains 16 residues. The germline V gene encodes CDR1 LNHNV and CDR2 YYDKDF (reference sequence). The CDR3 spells CATSRGGRQGRYGYTF. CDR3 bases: TGTGCCACCAGCAGAGGAGGGAGACAGGGGCGCTATGGCTACACCTTC.

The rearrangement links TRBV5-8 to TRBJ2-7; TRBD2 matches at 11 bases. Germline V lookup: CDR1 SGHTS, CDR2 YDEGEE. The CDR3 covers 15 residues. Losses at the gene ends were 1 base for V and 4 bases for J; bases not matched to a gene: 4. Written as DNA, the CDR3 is TGTGCCAGCAGCTTGAAGGGACTAGCGGTTTACGAGCAGTACTTC. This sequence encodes CASSLKGLAVYEQYF.

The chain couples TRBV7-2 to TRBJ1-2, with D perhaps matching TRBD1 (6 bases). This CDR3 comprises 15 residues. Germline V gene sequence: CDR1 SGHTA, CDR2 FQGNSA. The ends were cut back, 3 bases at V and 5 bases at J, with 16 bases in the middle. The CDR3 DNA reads TGTGCCAGCAGCTTCGAAGACAGGTTGGGATATGGCTACACCTTC. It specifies CASSFEDRLGYGYTF.

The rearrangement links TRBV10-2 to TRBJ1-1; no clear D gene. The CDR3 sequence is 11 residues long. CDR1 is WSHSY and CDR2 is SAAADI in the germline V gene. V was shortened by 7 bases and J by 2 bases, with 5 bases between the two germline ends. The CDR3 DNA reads TGCGCCAGCAAAAAAAACACTGAAGCTTTCTTT. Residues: CASKKNTEAFF.

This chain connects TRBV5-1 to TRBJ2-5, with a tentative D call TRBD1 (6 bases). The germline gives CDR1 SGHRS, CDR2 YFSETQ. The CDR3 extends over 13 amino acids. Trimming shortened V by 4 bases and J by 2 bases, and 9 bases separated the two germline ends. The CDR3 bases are TGCGCCAGCAGCACCGGACAGCAAGAGACCCAGTACTTC. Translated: CASSTGQQETQYF.

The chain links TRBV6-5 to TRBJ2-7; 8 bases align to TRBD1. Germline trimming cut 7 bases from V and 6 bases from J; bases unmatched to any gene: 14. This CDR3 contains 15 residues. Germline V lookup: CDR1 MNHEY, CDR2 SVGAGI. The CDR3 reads CASTDTGTGPLEQYF. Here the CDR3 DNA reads TGTGCCAGCACCGATACCGGGACAGGTCCCCTCGAGCAGTACTTC.

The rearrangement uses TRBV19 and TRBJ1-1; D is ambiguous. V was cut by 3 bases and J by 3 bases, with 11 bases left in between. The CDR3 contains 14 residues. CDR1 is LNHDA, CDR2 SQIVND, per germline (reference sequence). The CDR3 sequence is CASSIQATDTEAFF. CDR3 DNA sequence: TGTGCCAGTAGTATTCAAGCAACCGACACTGAAGCTTTCTTT.

This chain's CDR3 is CARKDRDQYF. CDR3 nucleotide sequence: TGCGCCAGAAAAGACAGGGACCAGTACTTC. V and J are TRBV10-1 and TRBJ2-7; TRBD1 aligns across 7 bases. The CDR3 spans 10 residues. CDR1 is WNHNN, CDR2 SYGVQD, per germline (reference sequence). Trimming removed 9 bases from V and 10 bases from J; junction bases left unmatched: 6.

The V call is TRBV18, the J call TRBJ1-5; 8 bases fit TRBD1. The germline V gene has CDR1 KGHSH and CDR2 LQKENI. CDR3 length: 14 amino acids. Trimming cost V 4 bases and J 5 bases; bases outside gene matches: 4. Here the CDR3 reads CASSLGQGYQPQHF. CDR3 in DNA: TGTGCCAGCTCACTCGGACAGGGTTATCAGCCCCAGCATTTT.

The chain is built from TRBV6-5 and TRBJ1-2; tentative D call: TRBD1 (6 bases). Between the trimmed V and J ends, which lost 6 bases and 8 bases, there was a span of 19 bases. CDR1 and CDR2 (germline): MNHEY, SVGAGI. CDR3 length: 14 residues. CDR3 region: CASRDRQDRTGYTF. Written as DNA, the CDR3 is TGTGCCAGCAGGGATCGACAGGATAGAACCGGCTACACCTTC.

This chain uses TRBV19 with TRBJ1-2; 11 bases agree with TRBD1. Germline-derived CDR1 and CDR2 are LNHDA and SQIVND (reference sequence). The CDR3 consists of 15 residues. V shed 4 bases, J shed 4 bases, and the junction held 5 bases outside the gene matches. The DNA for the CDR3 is TGTGCCAGTAGTAGGCCGGGACAGGGGGGCTATGGCTACACCTTC. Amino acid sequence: CASSRPGQGGYGYTF.

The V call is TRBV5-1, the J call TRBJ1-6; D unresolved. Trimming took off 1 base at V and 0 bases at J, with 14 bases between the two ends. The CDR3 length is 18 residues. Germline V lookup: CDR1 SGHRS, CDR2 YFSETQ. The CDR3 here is CASSLNKPPSSYNSPLHF. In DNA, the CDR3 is TGCGCCAGCAGCTTGAATAAACCGCCTAGCTCCTATAATTCACCCCTCCACTTT.